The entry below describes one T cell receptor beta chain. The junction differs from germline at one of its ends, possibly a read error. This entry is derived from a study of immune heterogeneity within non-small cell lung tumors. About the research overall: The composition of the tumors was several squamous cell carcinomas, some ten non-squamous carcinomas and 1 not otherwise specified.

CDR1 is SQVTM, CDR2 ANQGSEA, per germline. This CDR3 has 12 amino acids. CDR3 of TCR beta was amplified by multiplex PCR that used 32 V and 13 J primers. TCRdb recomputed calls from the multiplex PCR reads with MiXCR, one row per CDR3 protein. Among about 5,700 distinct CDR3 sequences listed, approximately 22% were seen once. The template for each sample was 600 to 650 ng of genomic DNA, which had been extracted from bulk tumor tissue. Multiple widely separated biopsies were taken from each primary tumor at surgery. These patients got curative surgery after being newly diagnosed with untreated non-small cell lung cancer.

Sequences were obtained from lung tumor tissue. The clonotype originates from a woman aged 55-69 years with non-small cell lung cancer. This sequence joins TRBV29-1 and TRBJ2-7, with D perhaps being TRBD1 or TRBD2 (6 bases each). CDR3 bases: TGCAGCGTTGAAATAGGGGGGTACGAGCGGTACTTC. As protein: CSVEIGGYERYF.